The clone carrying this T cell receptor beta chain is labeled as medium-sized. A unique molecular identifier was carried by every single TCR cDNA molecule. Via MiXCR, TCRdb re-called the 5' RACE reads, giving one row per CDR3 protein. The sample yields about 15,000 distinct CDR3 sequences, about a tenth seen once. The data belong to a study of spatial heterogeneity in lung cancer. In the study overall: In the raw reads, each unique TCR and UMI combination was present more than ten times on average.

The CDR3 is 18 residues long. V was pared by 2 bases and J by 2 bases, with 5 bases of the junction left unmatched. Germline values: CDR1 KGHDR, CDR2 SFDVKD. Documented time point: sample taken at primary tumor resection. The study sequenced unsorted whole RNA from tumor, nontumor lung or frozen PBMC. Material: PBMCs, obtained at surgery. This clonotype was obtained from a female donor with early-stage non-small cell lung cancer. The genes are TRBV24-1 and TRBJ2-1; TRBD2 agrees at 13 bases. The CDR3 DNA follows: TGTGCCACCAGTGATTCGTTCGGGACTAGCGGGACCTACAATGAGCAGTTCTTC. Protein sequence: CATSDSFGTSGTYNEQFF.